This paragraph reports one T cell receptor (beta chain). Its antigen is not known. This sample was included in a study of T-cell reconstitution after alpha-beta-depleted transplantation in children. Study-level results: Surviving recipient T cells and thymic progenitors accounted for the high day-60 TCRbeta diversity observed in some patients. By one year post-transplant, T-cell counts and diversity largely arose from T cells that were newly produced. Approximately two months post-transplant, alpha-beta T cells reportedly originated from several hundred expanded graft clones.

CDR3 size: 16 residues. With 0 bases removed from V and 3 bases from J, the gap between germline ends came to 16 bases. Per germline, CDR1 SGHRS and CDR2 YFSETQ. Library preparation (for TCRbeta) was performed with unique molecular identifiers. TCRdb reanalysed the PCR reads using MiXCR and keeps one entry per CDR3 protein. This sample has under 150,000 distinct CDR3 sequences, with roughly 9.7% found just once. This chain uses TRBV5-1 with TRBJ2-7; D not resolved. Sample: PBMCs, mostly from graft donor cells, taken 180 days after TCRalphabeta/CD19-depleted stem cell transplant. The receptor was derived from a girl under three years old who had a stem cell transplant for combined immunodeficiency, so the T cells may come from the graft donor. The chain's CDR3 is CASSLAPSSNYYEQYF. In DNA, the CDR3 is TGCGCCAGCAGCTTGGCTCCCTCGTCCAATTACTACGAGCAGTACTTC.